Each of the 22 T cell receptor beta chains below was sequenced from the same sample in a study of blood T cell repertoires in COVID-19. This table comes from immunoSEQ multiplex PCR, and its TCRdb copy is limited to in-frame clones, with some not included. This repertoire shows around 120,000 clones, 87% found once; its top ten account for almost 30%. Sequenced input: peripheral blood. These receptors all stem from an older woman with acute or convalescent COVID-19.

This chain links TRBV7-9 with TRBJ1-2, with unresolved D. The CDR3 contains 14 residues. The V and J ends lost 4 bases and 4 bases respectively, with 13 bases between them. Germline CDR1 and CDR2: SEHNR and FQNEAQ (reference sequence). CDR3 bases: TGTGCCAGCAGCTCCCCCCAGGAAGCCTATGGCTACACCTTC. This translates into CASSSPQEAYGYTF.

The V call is TRBV3-1 (or the pseudogene TRBV3-2), the J call TRBJ1-4; the D gene is possibly TRBD1 (6 bases). Trimming took 0 bases from V and 14 from J, leaving 22 bases between them. Germline CDR1 LGHDT, CDR2 YNNKEL (reference sequence). The CDR3 extends over 16 amino acids. CDR3 in amino acids: CASSQDWTAIRGKLFF. The CDR3 region has the DNA TGTGCCAGCAGCCAAGACTGGACAGCCATAAGAGGGAAGCTGTTTTTT.

The genes are TRBV5-4 and TRBJ2-5; D ambiguous. Trimming left V 4 bases short and J 1 base short, with 8 bases between. CDR1 and CDR2 from the germline V gene are SGHNT and YYREEE (reference sequence). The CDR3 is 13 residues long. The CDR3 region has the DNA TGTGCCAGCAGCGTTACAGCCCAAGAGACCCAGTACTTC. It encodes CASSVTAQETQYF. The entire variable domain, with the rest obtained from reference TRBV5-4 and TRBJ2-5, is as follows: ETGVTQSPTHLIKTRGQQVTLRCSSQSGHNTVSWYQQALGQGPQFIFQYYREEENGRGNFPPRFSGLQFPNYSSELNVNALELDDSALYLCASSVTAQETQYFGPGTRLLVL.

J is TRBJ1-5 and V is TRBV15; D gene ambiguous. With 3 bases removed from V and 3 bases from J, the gap between germline ends came to 9 bases. Germline loops: CDR1 LNHNV, CDR2 YYDKDF (reference sequence). The CDR3 covers 14 residues. CDR3 in amino acids: CATSSLRANQPQHF. As DNA, the CDR3 is TGTGCCACCAGCAGCCTGAGGGCCAATCAGCCCCAGCATTTT.

This clone was seen only a few times. The CDR3 loop reads CASSHQGLDDEQFF. The CDR3 DNA reads TGCGCCAGCAGCCACCAGGGACTTGACGATGAGCAGTTCTTC. The rearrangement joins TRBV4-1 to TRBJ2-1; D is perhaps TRBD2 (6 bases). CDR3 length: 14 residues. V dropped 3 bases and J dropped 8 bases, with 14 bases sitting between them. CDR1 MGHRA and CDR2 YSYEKL come from the germline V gene.

The chain joins TRBV11-2 to TRBJ2-7; maybe TRBD2 (6 bases). Trimming shortened V by 6 bases and J by 1 base, and 13 bases separated the two germline ends. The CDR3 is 14 residues long. Germline V gene data show CDR1 as SGHAT and CDR2 as FQNNGV. In nucleotides, the CDR3 is TGTGCCAGCAGACAAGGAGGGGTATCCTACGAGCAGTACTTC. Encoded protein: CASRQGGVSYEQYF.

V usage is TRBV24-1 and J usage is TRBJ2-7; 8 bases fit TRBD1. The CDR3 length is 15 residues. Germline V gene lookup returns CDR1 KGHDR and CDR2 SFDVKD. Trimming took 3 bases from V and 4 from J; bases not matched to a gene: 7. This chain's CDR3 is CATSDPSGTGYEQYF. CDR3 nucleotide sequence: TGTGCCACCAGTGATCCGAGTGGGACAGGTTACGAGCAGTACTTC.

CDR3 sequence reads: CATSRGLAGSHRSGTQYF. The CDR3 nucleotides read TGTGCCACCAGCAGAGGCCTAGCGGGGAGCCATCGTTCGGGGACCCAGTACTTC. The chain recombines TRBV15 with TRBJ2-5; 9 bases are shared with TRBD2. V shed 1 base, J shed 7 bases, and the junction held 16 bases outside the gene matches. The CDR3 length is 18 residues. The germline V gene has CDR1 LNHNV and CDR2 YYDKDF (reference sequence). Filled out from reference TRBV15 and TRBJ2-5, the complete variable domain reads DAMVIQNPRYQVTQFGKPVTLSCSQTLNHNVMYWYQQKSSQAPKLLFHYYDKDFNNEADTPDNFQSRRPNTSFCFLDIRSPGLGDTAMYLCATSRGLAGSHRSGTQYFGPGTRLLVL.

This clone was counted only a few times. V and J are TRBV7-2 and TRBJ1-1; TRBD1 matches 7 bases. The CDR3 sequence is 17 residues long. Trimming took 1 base from V and 2 from J; bases not matched to a gene: 10. The germline V gene has CDR1 SGHTA and CDR2 FQGNSA. In DNA form, the CDR3 reads TGTGCCAGCAGCTTAGGGGGGACAGCGAGACAAAACACTGAAGCTTTCTTT. This translates into CASSLGGTARQNTEAFF.

The genes are TRBV2 and TRBJ2-5; 8 nucleotides match TRBD2. V shed 7 bases, J shed 2 bases, and the junction held 9 bases outside the gene matches. This CDR3 is 15 amino acids long. Germline CDR1 SNHLY, CDR2 FYNNEI. The CDR3 loop is CASNQAGAGQETQYF. For the CDR3, the DNA is TGTGCCAGCAACCAAGCGGGGGCGGGGCAAGAGACCCAGTACTTC.

The chain couples TRBV9 to TRBJ2-1; possible D gene TRBD1, 5 bases. The CDR3 consists of 12 residues. CDR1 and CDR2 from the germline V gene are SGDLS and YYNGEE. The ends were cut back, 6 bases at V and 4 bases at J, with 8 bases in the middle. CDR3 DNA: TGTGCCAGCAAAGGGGAATACAATGAGCAGTTCTTC. It is translated as CASKGEYNEQFF.

The chain couples TRBV6-6 to TRBJ1-1, with D tentatively TRBD1 (6 bases). Trimming pared 7 bases from V and 1 base from J, leaving 10 bases between. Germline V lookup: CDR1 MNHNY, CDR2 SVGAGI (reference sequence). CDR3 length: 13 residues. The CDR3 DNA follows: TGTGCCAGCACCGGGACAAGGAACACTGAAGCTTTCTTT. Encoded protein: CASTGTRNTEAFF.

The genes are TRBV11-2 and TRBJ1-4; D perhaps matches TRBD1 (6 bases). The V gene's germline CDR1 is SGHAT and CDR2 FQNNGV. The germline V and J ends were trimmed by 5 bases and 10 bases, with 20 bases remaining between them. The CDR3 contains 15 residues. The CDR3 sequence is CASSGGAEGSGKLFF. The CDR3 bases are TGTGCCAGCAGCGGGGGGGCCGAAGGATCGGGAAAACTGTTTTTT.

The genes are TRBV7-2 and TRBJ1-3; D may be TRBD1 (5 bases). Germline assignment: CDR1 SGHTA and CDR2 FQGNSA. The CDR3 runs to 15 residues. The V end lost 2 bases, the J end lost 0 bases, and 8 bases lay between the germline ends. The CDR3 nucleotides are TGTGCCAGCAGCTTACAGGGTTACTCTGGAAACACCATATATTTT. Encoded protein: CASSLQGYSGNTIYF.

The chain uses TRBV25-1 and TRBJ1-4; no clear D gene. CDR1 is MGHDK and CDR2 is SYGVNS in the germline V gene. This CDR3 is built from 15 residues. Trimming cost V 1 base and J 12 bases, with 18 bases left between them. In DNA form, the CDR3 reads TGTGCCAGCAGTGAATTTGGTACGTTGGCTGAGGAACTGTTTTTT. Translating it yields CASSEFGTLAEELFF.

The rearrangement uses TRBV28 and TRBJ1-4, with D maybe TRBD1 (6 bases). The CDR3 contains 17 residues. V was pared by 7 bases and J by 0 bases, with 18 bases between. From germline, CDR1 is MDHEN and CDR2 SYDVKM. The CDR3 coding sequence is TGTGCCAGCACCCCTCCGACAGGAAAAGCAACTAATGAAAAACTGTTTTTT. It encodes CASTPPTGKATNEKLFF.

The genes are TRBV10-3 and TRBJ2-5, with TRBD2 matching over 8 bases. Germline-derived CDR1 and CDR2 are ENHRY and SYGVKD. CDR3 length: 15 residues. With V trimmed by 5 bases and J by 1 base, 6 bases remained unmatched. CDR3 loop: CAISFGGAVQETQYF. Written as DNA, the CDR3 is TGTGCCATCAGTTTCGGGGGGGCGGTCCAAGAGACCCAGTACTTC.

The chain carries TRBV7-2 and TRBJ1-6; 7 nucleotides line up with TRBD1. Germline values: CDR1 SGHTA, CDR2 FQGNSA. The CDR3 is made up of 14 amino acids. The trim removed 2 bases at V and 14 bases at J, leaving 9 bases unmatched. The CDR3 loop reads CASSLYRGQLALHF. The CDR3 bases are TGTGCCAGCAGCTTATACAGGGGTCAATTGGCCCTCCACTTT.

This rearrangement joins TRBV7-9 to TRBJ1-1, with 8 bases aligning to TRBD1. The V gene end was trimmed by 5 bases and the J gene end by 0 bases; junction bases not matched to a gene: 8. Looked up from germline, CDR1 is SEHNR and CDR2 is FQNEAQ (reference sequence). The CDR3 length is 16 residues. CDR3 sequence: CASSVRDRRMNTEAFF. The DNA of the CDR3 is TGTGCCAGCAGCGTCCGGGACAGGAGAATGAACACTGAAGCTTTCTTT.

This clone was observed a single time. The V and J genes are TRBV7-9 and TRBJ1-3; 9 positions agree with TRBD1. Germline CDR1 and CDR2: SEHNR and FQNEAQ (reference sequence). Trimming cost V 2 bases and J 0 bases; bases outside gene matches: 8. The CDR3 runs 18 residues. As DNA, the CDR3 is TGTGCCAGCAGCTTACACCGGGACAGGGCCTTCTCTGGAAACACCATATATTTT. Its translation: CASSLHRDRAFSGNTIYF.

The chain is built from TRBV11-2 and TRBJ2-7; D ambiguous. The CDR3 length is 13 residues. Germline lookup yields CDR1 SGHAT and CDR2 FQNNGV. With 6 bases removed from V and 0 bases from J, the gap between germline ends came to 9 bases. For the CDR3, the DNA is TGTGCCAGCAGTCATGGCAGCTCCTACGAGCAGTACTTC. This translates into CASSHGSSYEQYF.

This clone showed up just once. This sequence joins TRBV24-1 and TRBJ2-1; 11 bases fit TRBD2. The CDR3 extends over 21 amino acids. Trimming took 4 bases from V and 0 from J; bases not matched to a gene: 16. In germline, CDR1 is KGHDR, CDR2 SFDVKD. CDR3 DNA sequence: TGTGCCACCAGTGAGACTCCCGGGGCTAGCGGGGGGCAAAGCTCCTACAATGAGCAGTTCTTC. It is translated as CATSETPGASGGQSSYNEQFF.